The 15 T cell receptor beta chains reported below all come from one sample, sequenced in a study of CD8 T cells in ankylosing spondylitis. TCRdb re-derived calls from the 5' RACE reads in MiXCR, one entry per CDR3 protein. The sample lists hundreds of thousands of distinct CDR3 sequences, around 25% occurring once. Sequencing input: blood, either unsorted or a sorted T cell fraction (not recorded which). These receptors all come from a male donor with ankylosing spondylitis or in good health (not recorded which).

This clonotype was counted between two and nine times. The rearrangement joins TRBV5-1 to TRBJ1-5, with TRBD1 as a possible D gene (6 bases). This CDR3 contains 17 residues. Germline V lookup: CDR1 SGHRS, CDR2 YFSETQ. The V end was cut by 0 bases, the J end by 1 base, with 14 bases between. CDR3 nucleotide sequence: TGCGCCAGCAGCTTGGGCGAACAGGGATCAAGCAATCAGCCCCAGCATTTT. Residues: CASSLGEQGSSNQPQHF. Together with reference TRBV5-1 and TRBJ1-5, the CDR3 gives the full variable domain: KAGVTQTPRYLIKTRGQQVTLSCSPISGHRSVSWYQQTPGQGLQFLFEYFSETQRNKGNFPGRFSGRQFSNSRSEMNVSTLELGDSALYLCASSLGEQGSSNQPQHFGDGTRLSIL.

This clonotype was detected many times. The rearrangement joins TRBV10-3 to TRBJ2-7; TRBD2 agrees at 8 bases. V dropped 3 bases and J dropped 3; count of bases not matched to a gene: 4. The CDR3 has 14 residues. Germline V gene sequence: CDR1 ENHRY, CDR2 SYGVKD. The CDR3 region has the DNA TGTGCCATCAGTGAAGGGACTAGTAACTACGAGCAGTACTTC. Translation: CAISEGTSNYEQYF.

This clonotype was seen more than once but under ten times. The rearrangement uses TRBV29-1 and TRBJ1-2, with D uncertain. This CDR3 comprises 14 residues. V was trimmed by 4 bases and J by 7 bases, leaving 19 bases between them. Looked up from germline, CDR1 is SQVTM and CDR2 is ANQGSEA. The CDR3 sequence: CSVVGSPVEGGYTF. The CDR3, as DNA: TGCAGCGTTGTCGGCAGCCCGGTGGAGGGTGGCTACACCTTC. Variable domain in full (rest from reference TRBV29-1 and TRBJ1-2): SAVISQKPSRDICQRGTSLTIQCQVDSQVTMMFWYRQQPGQSLTLIATANQGSEATYESGFVIDKFPISRPNLTFSTLTVSNMSPEDSSIYLCSVVGSPVEGGYTFGSGTRLTVV.

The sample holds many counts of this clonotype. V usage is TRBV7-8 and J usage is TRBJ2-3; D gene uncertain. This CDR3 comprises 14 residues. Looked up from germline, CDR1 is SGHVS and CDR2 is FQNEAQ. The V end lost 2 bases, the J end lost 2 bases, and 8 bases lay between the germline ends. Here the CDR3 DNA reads TGTGCCAGCAGCTTAAGCATCTCCACAGATACGCAGTATTTT. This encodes CASSLSISTDTQYF.

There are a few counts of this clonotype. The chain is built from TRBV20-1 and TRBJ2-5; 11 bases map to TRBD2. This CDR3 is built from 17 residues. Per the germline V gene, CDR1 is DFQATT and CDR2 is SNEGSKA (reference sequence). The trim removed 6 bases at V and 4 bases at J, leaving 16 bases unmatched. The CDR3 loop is CSAPSQTSGSSGETQYF. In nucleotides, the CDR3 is TGCAGTGCCCCATCCCAAACTAGCGGGAGTAGCGGAGAGACCCAGTACTTC.

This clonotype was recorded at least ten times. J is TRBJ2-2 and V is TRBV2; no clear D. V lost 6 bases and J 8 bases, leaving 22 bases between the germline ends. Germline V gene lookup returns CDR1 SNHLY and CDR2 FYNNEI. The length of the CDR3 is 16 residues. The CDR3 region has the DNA TGTGCCAGCAGGGTAGGGCGGCTACCTTCCCCGGGGGAGCTGTTTTTT. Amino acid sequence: CASRVGRLPSPGELFF.

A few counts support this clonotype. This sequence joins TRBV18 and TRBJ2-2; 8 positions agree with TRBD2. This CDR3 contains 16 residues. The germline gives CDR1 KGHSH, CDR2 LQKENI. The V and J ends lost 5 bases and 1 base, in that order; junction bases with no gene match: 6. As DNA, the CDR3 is TGTGCCAGCTCATCACTAGCGGTGAAGAACACCGGGGAGCTGTTTTTT. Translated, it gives CASSSLAVKNTGELFF.

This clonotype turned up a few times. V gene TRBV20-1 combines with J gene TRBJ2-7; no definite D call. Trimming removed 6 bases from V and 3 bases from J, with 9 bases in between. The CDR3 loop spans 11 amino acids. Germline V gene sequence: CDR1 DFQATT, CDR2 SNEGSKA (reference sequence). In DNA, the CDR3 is TGCAGTGCCGACGGAGACTACGAGCAGTACTTC. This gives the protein CSADGDYEQYF.

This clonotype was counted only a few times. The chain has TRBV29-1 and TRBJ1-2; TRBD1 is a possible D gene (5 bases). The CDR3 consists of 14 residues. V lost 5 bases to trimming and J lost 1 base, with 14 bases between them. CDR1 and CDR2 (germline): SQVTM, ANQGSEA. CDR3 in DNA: TGCAGCGTTCTTAACGCCGACAGTAACTATGGCTACACCTTC. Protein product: CSVLNADSNYGYTF. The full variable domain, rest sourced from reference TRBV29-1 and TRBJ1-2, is SAVISQKPSRDICQRGTSLTIQCQVDSQVTMMFWYRQQPGQSLTLIATANQGSEATYESGFVIDKFPISRPNLTFSTLTVSNMSPEDSSIYLCSVLNADSNYGYTFGSGTRLTVV.

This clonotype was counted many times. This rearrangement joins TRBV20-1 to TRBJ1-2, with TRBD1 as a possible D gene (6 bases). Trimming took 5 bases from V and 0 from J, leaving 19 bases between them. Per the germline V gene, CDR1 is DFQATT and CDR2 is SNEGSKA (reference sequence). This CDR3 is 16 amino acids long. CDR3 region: CSALRLRDTANYGYTF. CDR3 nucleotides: TGCAGTGCTCTTCGCCTCCGGGACACCGCTAACTATGGCTACACCTTC.

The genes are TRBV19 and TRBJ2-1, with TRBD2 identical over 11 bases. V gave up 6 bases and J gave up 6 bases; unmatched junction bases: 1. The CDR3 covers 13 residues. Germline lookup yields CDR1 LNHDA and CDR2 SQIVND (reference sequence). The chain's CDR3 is CASRGLAANEQFF. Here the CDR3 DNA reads TGTGCCAGTAGGGGACTAGCGGCCAATGAGCAGTTCTTC.

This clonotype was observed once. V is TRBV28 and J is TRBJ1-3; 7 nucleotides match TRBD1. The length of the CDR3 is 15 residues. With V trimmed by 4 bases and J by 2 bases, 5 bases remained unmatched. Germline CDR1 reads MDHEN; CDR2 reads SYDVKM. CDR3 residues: CASSSAGTAGNTIYF. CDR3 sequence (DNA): TGTGCCAGCAGTTCGGCCGGGACAGCTGGAAACACCATATATTTT.

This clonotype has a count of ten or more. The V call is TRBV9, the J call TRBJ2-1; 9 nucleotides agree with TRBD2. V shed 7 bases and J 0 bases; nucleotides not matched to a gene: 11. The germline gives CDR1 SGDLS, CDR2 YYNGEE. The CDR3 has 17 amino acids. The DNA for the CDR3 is TGTGCCAGCGGGGGTAGCGGGAGTTCAGGCTCCTACAATGAGCAGTTCTTC. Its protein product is CASGGSGSSGSYNEQFF.

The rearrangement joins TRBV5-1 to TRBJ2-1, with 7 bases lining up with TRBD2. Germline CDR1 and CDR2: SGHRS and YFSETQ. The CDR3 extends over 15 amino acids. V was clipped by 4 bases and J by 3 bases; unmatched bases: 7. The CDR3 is CASSTAASGYNEQFF. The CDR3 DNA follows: TGCGCCAGCAGCACTGCGGCTAGCGGCTACAATGAGCAGTTCTTC.

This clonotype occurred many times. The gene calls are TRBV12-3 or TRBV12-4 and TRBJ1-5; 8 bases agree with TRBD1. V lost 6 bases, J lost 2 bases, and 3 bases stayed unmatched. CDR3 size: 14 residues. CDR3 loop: CASRPGQGNQPQHF. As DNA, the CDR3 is TGTGCCAGCAGACCGGGACAGGGCAATCAGCCCCAGCATTTT.